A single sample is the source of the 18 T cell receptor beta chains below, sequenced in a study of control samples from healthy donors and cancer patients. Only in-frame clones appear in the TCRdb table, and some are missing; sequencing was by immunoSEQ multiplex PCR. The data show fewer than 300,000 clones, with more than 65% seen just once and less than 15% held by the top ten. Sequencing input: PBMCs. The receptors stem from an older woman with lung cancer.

The DNA for the CDR3 is TGTGCCAGCAGCGAGAAGGGCGGGCGCGCCTACGAGCAGTACTTC. Translated, it gives CASSEKGGRAYEQYF. The V and J genes are TRBV5-6 and TRBJ2-7; the D gene is possibly TRBD2 (5 bases). The germline gives CDR1 SGHDT, CDR2 YYEEEE. The CDR3 totals 15 residues. V dropped 4 bases and J dropped 2 bases, with 16 bases sitting between them. Together with reference TRBV5-6 and TRBJ2-7, the CDR3 gives the full variable domain: DAGVTQSPTHLIKTRGQQVTLRCSPKSGHDTVSWYQQALGQGPQFIFQYYEEEERQRGNFPDRFSGHQFPNYSSELNVNALLLGDSALYLCASSEKGGRAYEQYFGPGTRLTVT.

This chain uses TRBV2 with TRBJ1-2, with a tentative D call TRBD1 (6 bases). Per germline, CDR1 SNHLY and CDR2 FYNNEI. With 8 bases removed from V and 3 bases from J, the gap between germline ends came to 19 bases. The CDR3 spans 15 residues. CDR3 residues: CASQGDKGGYYGYTF. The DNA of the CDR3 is TGTGCCAGCCAGGGAGATAAGGGGGGATACTATGGCTACACCTTC.

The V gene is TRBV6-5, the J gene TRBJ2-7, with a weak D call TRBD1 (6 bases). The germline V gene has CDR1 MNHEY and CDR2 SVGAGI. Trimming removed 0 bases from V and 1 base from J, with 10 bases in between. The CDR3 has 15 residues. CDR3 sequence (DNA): TGTGCCAGCAGTTACTCAACCAGGGGATCCTACGAGCAGTACTTC. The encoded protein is CASSYSTRGSYEQYF.

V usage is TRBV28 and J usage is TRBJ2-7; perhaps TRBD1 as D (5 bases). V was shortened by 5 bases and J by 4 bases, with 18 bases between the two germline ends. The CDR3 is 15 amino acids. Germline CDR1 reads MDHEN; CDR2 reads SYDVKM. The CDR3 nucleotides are TGTGCCAGCAGTCGTTCAGGGTCGTGGGGTTACGAGCAGTACTTC. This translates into CASSRSGSWGYEQYF.

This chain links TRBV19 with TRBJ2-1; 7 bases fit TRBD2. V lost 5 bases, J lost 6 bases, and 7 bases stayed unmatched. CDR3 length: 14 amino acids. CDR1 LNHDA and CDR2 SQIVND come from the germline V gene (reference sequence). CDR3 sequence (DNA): TGTGCCAGTAGTCTAGCGGTACCCTCCAATGAGCAGTTCTTC. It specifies CASSLAVPSNEQFF.

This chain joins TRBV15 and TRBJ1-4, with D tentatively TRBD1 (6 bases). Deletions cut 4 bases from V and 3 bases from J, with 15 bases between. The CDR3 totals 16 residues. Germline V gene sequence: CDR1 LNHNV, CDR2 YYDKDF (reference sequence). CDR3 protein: CATSTPQGLANEKLFF. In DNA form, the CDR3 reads TGTGCCACCAGCACCCCACAGGGTTTGGCTAATGAAAAACTGTTTTTT.

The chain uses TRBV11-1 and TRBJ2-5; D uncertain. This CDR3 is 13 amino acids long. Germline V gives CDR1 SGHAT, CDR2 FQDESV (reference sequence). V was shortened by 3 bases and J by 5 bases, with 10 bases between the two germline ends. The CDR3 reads CASSFGQSETQYF. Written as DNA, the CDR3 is TGTGCCAGCAGCTTTGGGCAGAGCGAGACCCAGTACTTC.

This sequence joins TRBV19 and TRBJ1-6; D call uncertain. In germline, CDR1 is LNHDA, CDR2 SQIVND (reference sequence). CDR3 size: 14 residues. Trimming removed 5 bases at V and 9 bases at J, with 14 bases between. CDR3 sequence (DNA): TGTGCCAGTAGTCCAAGGGAAGCGAGTTCACCCCTCCACTTT. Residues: CASSPREASSPLHF.

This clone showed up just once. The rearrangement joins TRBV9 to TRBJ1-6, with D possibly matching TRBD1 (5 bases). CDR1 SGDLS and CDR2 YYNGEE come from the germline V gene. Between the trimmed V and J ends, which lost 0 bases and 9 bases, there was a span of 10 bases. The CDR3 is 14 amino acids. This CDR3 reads CASSVGGDSSPLHF. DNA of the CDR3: TGTGCCAGCAGCGTAGGAGGGGATAGTTCACCCCTCCACTTT.

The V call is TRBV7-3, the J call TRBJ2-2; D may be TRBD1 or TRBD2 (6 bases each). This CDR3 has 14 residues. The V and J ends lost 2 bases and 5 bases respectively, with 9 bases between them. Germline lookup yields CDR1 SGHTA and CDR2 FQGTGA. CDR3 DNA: TGTGCCAGCAGCTTAGGGGGGCGAACCGGGGAGCTGTTTTTT. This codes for CASSLGGRTGELFF.

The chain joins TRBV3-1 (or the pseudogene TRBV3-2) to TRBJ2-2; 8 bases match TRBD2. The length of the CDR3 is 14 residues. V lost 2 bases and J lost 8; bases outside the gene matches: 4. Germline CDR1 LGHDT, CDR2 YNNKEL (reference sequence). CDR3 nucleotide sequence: TGTGCCAGCAGCCAACTAGCGGGCGATGGGGAGCTGTTTTTT. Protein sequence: CASSQLAGDGELFF.

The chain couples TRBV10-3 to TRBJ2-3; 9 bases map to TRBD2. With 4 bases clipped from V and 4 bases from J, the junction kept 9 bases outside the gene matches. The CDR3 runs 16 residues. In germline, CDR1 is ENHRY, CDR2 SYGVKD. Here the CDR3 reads CAISGGGGALADTQYF. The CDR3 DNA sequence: TGTGCCATCAGTGGAGGCGGGGGGGCATTAGCAGATACGCAGTATTTT.

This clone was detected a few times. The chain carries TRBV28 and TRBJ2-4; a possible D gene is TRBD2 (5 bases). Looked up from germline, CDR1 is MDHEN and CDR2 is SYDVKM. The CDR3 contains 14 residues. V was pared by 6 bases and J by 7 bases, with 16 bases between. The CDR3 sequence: CASSPPSGKNIQYF. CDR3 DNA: TGTGCCAGCAGCCCACCGTCCGGGAAGAACATTCAGTACTTC. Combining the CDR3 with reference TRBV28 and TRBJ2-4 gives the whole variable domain DVKVTQSSRYLVKRTGEKVFLECVQDMDHENMFWYRQDPGLGLRLIYFSYDVKMKEKGDIPEGYSVSREKKERFSLILESASTNQTSMYLCASSPPSGKNIQYFGAGTRLSVL.

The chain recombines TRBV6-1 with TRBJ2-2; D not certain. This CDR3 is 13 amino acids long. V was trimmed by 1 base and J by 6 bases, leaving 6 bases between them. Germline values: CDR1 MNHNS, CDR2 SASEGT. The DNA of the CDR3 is TGTGCCAGCAGTGAAGGCGAGGCCGGGGAGCTGTTTTTT. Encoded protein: CASSEGEAGELFF.

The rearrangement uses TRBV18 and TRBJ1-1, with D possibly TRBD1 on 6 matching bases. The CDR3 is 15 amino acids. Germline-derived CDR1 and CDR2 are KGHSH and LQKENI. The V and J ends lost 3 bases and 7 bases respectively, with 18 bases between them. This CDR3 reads CASSPALSRTVEAFF. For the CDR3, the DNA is TGTGCCAGCTCACCGGCTCTGAGTAGGACAGTTGAAGCTTTCTTT. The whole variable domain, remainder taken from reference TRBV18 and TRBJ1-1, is NAGVMQNPRHLVRRRGQEARLRCSPMKGHSHVYWYRQLPEEGLKFMVYLQKENIIDESGMPKERFSAEFPKEGPSILRIQQVVRGDSAAYFCASSPALSRTVEAFFGQGTRLTVV.

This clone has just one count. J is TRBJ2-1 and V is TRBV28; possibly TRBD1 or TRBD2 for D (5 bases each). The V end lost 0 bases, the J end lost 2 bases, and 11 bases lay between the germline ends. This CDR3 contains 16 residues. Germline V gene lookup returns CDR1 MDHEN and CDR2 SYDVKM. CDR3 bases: TGTGCCAGCAGTTTATGGGGGGAGCTTGCCTACAATGAGCAGTTCTTC. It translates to CASSLWGELAYNEQFF. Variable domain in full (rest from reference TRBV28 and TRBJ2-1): DVKVTQSSRYLVKRTGEKVFLECVQDMDHENMFWYRQDPGLGLRLIYFSYDVKMKEKGDIPEGYSVSREKKERFSLILESASTNQTSMYLCASSLWGELAYNEQFFGPGTRLTVL.

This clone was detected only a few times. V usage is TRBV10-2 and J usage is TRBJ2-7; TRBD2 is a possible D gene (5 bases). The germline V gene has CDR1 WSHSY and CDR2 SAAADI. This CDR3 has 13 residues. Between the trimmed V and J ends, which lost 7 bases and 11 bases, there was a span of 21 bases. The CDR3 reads CASTRSEGAREYF. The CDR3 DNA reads TGCGCCAGCACCAGAAGCGAGGGCGCCCGAGAGTACTTC.

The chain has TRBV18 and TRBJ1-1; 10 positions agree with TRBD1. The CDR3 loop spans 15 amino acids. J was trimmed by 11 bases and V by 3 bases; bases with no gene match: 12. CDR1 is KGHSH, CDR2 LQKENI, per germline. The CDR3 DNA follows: TGTGCCAGCTCACCGCAGACAGGGGGCCAAGAGTACGCTTTCTTT. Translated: CASSPQTGGQEYAFF.